The TCR beta chain described here comes from a study of T-cell reconstitution after alpha-beta-depleted transplantation in children. Study findings and constraints: The authors attributed T-cell counts and diversity one year after transplant mostly to newly produced T cells. It was reported that alpha-beta T cells came from several hundred expanded graft clones (about two months after transplant). Surviving recipient T cells and thymic progenitors accounted for the high day-60 TCRbeta diversity observed in some patients.

CDR3 length: 20 amino acids. The germline gives CDR1 SGHAT, CDR2 FQDESV (reference sequence). The V segment lost 5 bases and the J segment 0 bases; nucleotides outside the gene matches: 14. Unique molecular identifiers were incorporated into the prepared TCRbeta library. Each CDR3 protein gets one entry after TCRdb re-called the PCR reads with MiXCR. The sample shows hundreds of thousands of distinct CDR3 sequences, about an eighth of them seen only once. Regarding this clonotype: Antigen unknown.

The source material was PBMCs, sampled before TCRalphabeta/CD19-depleted stem cell transplant. This TCR derives from a girl aged 2 to 9 with congenital amegakaryocytic thrombocytopenia, due to receive a stem cell transplant. V is TRBV11-1 and J is TRBJ2-1, with 12 bases aligning to TRBD2. The CDR3 DNA sequence: TGTGCCAGCAGCCCCCGACTAGCGGGAGTACTACGGAGCTCCTACAATGAGCAGTTCTTC. Encoded protein: CASSPRLAGVLRSSYNEQFF.